This T cell receptor (beta chain) was observed in a study of post-analysis software for immune sequencing data (dated by TCRdb to the mid-2010s). Broadly, across the study: Relapsing-remitting, secondary progressive and progressive-relapsing multiple sclerosis were recorded as disease courses, and subtype annotation was lacking for some patients. The patient repertoires were set against approximately 10 previously published healthy control repertoires from donors whose ages ranged from roughly 6 to 26 years. A subset of samples was prepared in parallel using single-end sample barcoding, then pooled and co-amplified after Illumina adapter ligation.

To demonstrate the VDJtools post-analysis software, TCR beta repertoires were profiled from the peripheral blood of about 13 young patients with multiple sclerosis. The multiple sclerosis patients were children and adolescents between roughly 6 and 16 years of age. Including the terminal cysteine and phenylalanine, the CDR3 comprises 16 residues. Only CDR3 DNA remains: 48 bases, in frame from the first base. After removal of 2 bases from V and 2 bases from J, the junction retains 4 bases not matched to a gene. Looking up the germline V gene yields CDR1 MNHEY and CDR2 SVGAGI. The paper's findings and limits, for the study overall: A few TRBV segments, including TRBV5-6, TRBV5-1 and TRBV20-1, were significantly more frequent in patients than controls. Normalized Chao1 diversity was significantly lower in multiple sclerosis patients than controls, suggesting substantial peripheral T-cell clonal expansion. The multiple sclerosis patient group was slightly younger than the control group. Direct clustering with F measure showed strong co-clustering of samples prepared in the same batch, prompting a batch-effect correction.

The library was produced with PCR. The run used an Illumina HiSeq 2500. To reduce PCR and sequencing biases, unique molecular identifiers were incorporated into the TCR beta cDNA libraries. Per 1 to 10 million input T cells, approximately 500,000 cDNA molecules were obtained, such that each molecule approximated one T cell. The same protocol used for the earlier healthy control dataset was applied to prepare and sequence the patient libraries. Within a given batch, samples were prepared together, multiplexed and sequenced on the same HiSeq lane. On the authors' methods: Raw barcoded reads were processed with MIGEC, and single-read molecular identifier groups were discarded before consensus assembly and CDR3 extraction. VDJtools was used for post-analysis of the clonotype tables, with diversity normalized by down-sampling every dataset to the smallest sample size. Repertoire overlap clustering matched CDR3 amino acid but not nucleotide sequences to correct batch-related cross-sample contamination. TCRdb itself trimmed the public reads at Q25 with fastp, ran MiXCR and retained productive beta chains. Rows with a matching CDR3 protein are joined into one entry that keeps the most common DNA and genes. None of the V and J calls come from the authors' own analysis; TCRdb made them. Within this sample are about 810,000 distinct CDR3 sequences, with about 53% of them counted one time only. Together, the top ten hold about 4.8% of the sample.

A remark on this clonotype: The clone's antigen remains unknown. No quality values exist for individual bases; no much larger clone is one base distant.

The rearranged segments are TRBV6-5 and TRBJ2-1, with 9 middle bases fitting TRBD2. The sample taken for sequencing was blood. The sequence derives from a girl aged 10 to 17 with multiple sclerosis. This receptor has the CDR3 CASSYVASGAYNEQFF. The DNA reads TGTGCCAGCAGTTACGTGGCTAGCGGGGCCTACAATGAGCAGTTCTTC.